This TCR beta chain stems from a study of blood T cell repertoires in COVID-19. In germline, CDR1 is SGHAT, CDR2 FQNNGV. With V trimmed by 6 bases and J by 2 bases, 1 base remained unmatched. This CDR3 region has 14 residues. Clones were read by immunoSEQ multiplex PCR, and TCRdb kept only the in-frame ones, dropping some. The sample lists some 400,000 clones; 80% to 90% were seen once. Clinical history reported by participants formed the basis on which cohorts were assigned. The sequenced sample was PBMCs or T cells enriched from blood (not recorded which). J is TRBJ1-4 and V is TRBV11-2, with 9 nucleotides matching TRBD1. This receptor was identified in a young man who had recovered from COVID-19. The CDR3 coding sequence is TGTGCCAGCAGACAGGGGGCCACTAATGAAAAACTGTTTTTT. It translates to CASRQGATNEKLFF.